The next 21 T cell receptor beta chains were all read from a single sample in a study of identical twins. Each CDR3 protein is one row after TCRdb ran MiXCR on the 5' RACE reads. The sample has 1,800,000 or so distinct CDR3 sequences, around 33% seen once. The sample was cord blood. These receptors all stem from a newborn girl in good health.

The gene calls are TRBV9 and TRBJ2-1; a weak D match, TRBD1 (5 bases). Germline values: CDR1 SGDLS, CDR2 YYNGEE. The CDR3 runs to 18 residues. The V gene lost 3 bases and the J gene lost 5 bases, with 24 bases spanning the gap. The CDR3 bases are TGTGCCAGCAGCGAACCACTTCTAGGCGGACACCTTAACAATGAGCAGTTCTTC. It yields the protein CASSEPLLGGHLNNEQFF.

This clonotype was found a few times. The V gene is TRBV5-4, the J gene TRBJ1-4, with unresolved D. Germline V gene data show CDR1 as SGHNT and CDR2 as YYREEE (reference sequence). The CDR3 is 13 amino acids. Deletions cut 3 bases from V and 6 bases from J, with 9 bases between. The chain's CDR3 is CASSSGLDEKLFF. In DNA form, the CDR3 reads TGTGCCAGCAGCTCCGGCCTCGATGAAAAACTGTTTTTT.

The V gene is TRBV11-2, the J gene TRBJ2-3, with 9 nucleotides matching TRBD2. This CDR3 has 16 amino acids. Germline-derived CDR1 and CDR2 are SGHAT and FQNNGV. The V gene end was trimmed by 4 bases and the J gene end by 2 bases; junction bases not matched to a gene: 7. CDR3 sequence (DNA): TGTGCCAGCAGCTCGTTTAGCGGGGGAACCACAGATACGCAGTATTTT. Residues: CASSSFSGGTTDTQYF. The full variable domain, in which reference TRBV11-2 and TRBJ2-3 provide the parts outside the CDR3, is EAGVAQSPRYKIIEKRQSVAFWCNPISGHATLYWYQQILGQGPKLLIQFQNNGVVDDSQLPKDRFSAERLKGVDSTLKIQPAKLEDSAVYLCASSSFSGGTTDTQYFGPGTRLTVL.

The chain recombines TRBV27 with TRBJ2-1, with 8 nucleotides matching TRBD2. J was trimmed by 8 bases and V by 0 bases; bases with no gene match: 6. CDR3 size: 15 residues. Germline values: CDR1 MNHEY, CDR2 SMNVEV (reference sequence). For the CDR3, the DNA is TGTGCCAGCAGTTTATCGGGACTAGGTTTGCATGAGCAGTTCTTC. It is translated as CASSLSGLGLHEQFF.

The genes are TRBV5-1 and TRBJ1-1; D perhaps matches TRBD1 (6 bases). Germline-derived CDR1 and CDR2 are SGHRS and YFSETQ. The CDR3 sequence is 15 residues long. Trimming removed 5 bases at V and 1 base at J, with 15 bases between. CDR3 DNA sequence: TGCGCCAGCAGGGACACAGGGAGGTCGAACACTGAAGCTTTCTTT. It is translated as CASRDTGRSNTEAFF.

This rearrangement joins TRBV3-1 to TRBJ2-5, with no clear D. With 4 bases removed from V and 1 base from J, the gap between germline ends came to 16 bases. In germline, CDR1 is LGHDT, CDR2 YNNKEL (reference sequence). The CDR3 runs to 16 residues. The CDR3 region is CASSLRKGTGQETQYF. As DNA, the CDR3 is TGTGCCAGCAGCCTCCGTAAGGGAACGGGCCAAGAGACCCAGTACTTC.

Points on this clonotype: One end of the junction is discordant with germline, which a read error may explain. The chain uses TRBV6-1 and TRBJ2-1; D is uncertain. The germline V gene encodes CDR1 MNHNS and CDR2 SASEGT. The CDR3 runs 11 residues. The CDR3 protein is CASNSYSEQFF. CDR3 in DNA: TGTGCCAGCAATAGCTACAGTGAGCAGTTCTTC.

This clonotype came up many times. The chain links TRBV2 to TRBJ1-2; TRBD1 agrees at 7 bases. With V trimmed by 6 bases and J by 5 bases, 6 bases remained unmatched. Germline V CDR1 and CDR2: SNHLY, FYNNEI. The CDR3 is 13 residues long. The CDR3 sequence is CASSADREYGYTF. CDR3 sequence (DNA): TGTGCCAGCAGCGCTGACAGGGAATATGGCTACACCTTC. Complete variable domain (other parts from reference TRBV2 and TRBJ1-2): EPEVTQTPSHQVTQMGQEVILRCVPISNHLYFYWYRQILGQKVEFLVSFYNNEISEKSEIFDDQFSVERPDGSNFTLKIRSTKLEDSAMYFCASSADREYGYTFGSGTRLTVV.

This clonotype appeared a few times. The chain joins TRBV9 to TRBJ2-3; no definite D call. The CDR3 sequence is 13 residues long. Trimming pared 3 bases from V and 4 bases from J, leaving 9 bases between. Germline loops: CDR1 SGDLS, CDR2 YYNGEE. The CDR3 DNA is TGTGCCAGCAGCGCCCCGGATGCAGATACGCAGTATTTT. Translated, it gives CASSAPDADTQYF.

The chain joins TRBV6-4 to TRBJ2-1, with D possibly matching TRBD2 (6 bases). V dropped 2 bases and J dropped 3 bases, with 14 bases sitting between them. There are 16 residues in the CDR3. Germline-derived CDR1 and CDR2 are MRHNA and SNTAGT. The chain's CDR3 is CASSDIFRTNYNEQFF. As DNA, the CDR3 is TGTGCCAGCAGTGACATTTTCCGGACTAACTACAATGAGCAGTTCTTC.

This clonotype appeared a few times. The chain recombines TRBV20-1 with TRBJ2-4; tentatively, D is TRBD2 (6 bases). Near its end, the DNA agrees better with TRBJ2-7, so the J call may be wrong. CDR3 length equals 16 residues. The germline V gene has CDR1 DFQATT and CDR2 SNEGSKA (reference sequence). CDR3 DNA: TGCAGTGCTAGAGGGTGGGGGACTCGCGTCTCCTACGAGCAGTACTTC. It encodes CSARGWGTRVSYEQYF.

V usage is TRBV11-2 and J usage is TRBJ2-7, with TRBD2 matching over 10 bases. Trimming cost V 1 base and J 0 bases; bases outside gene matches: 9. Germline V gene data show CDR1 as SGHAT and CDR2 as FQNNGV. The CDR3 has 18 residues. CDR3 coding DNA: TGTGCCAGCAGCTTAGCGGCTAGCGGGGGCCTACACTCCTACGAGCAGTACTTC. Translating gives CASSLAASGGLHSYEQYF. Using reference TRBV11-2 and TRBJ2-7 for the parts outside the CDR3, the full variable domain is EAGVAQSPRYKIIEKRQSVAFWCNPISGHATLYWYQQILGQGPKLLIQFQNNGVVDDSQLPKDRFSAERLKGVDSTLKIQPAKLEDSAVYLCASSLAASGGLHSYEQYFGPGTRLTVT.

The V and J genes are TRBV19 and TRBJ2-7; D is unclear. V was pared by 3 bases and J by 7 bases, with 13 bases between. The length of the CDR3 is 13 residues. Germline values: CDR1 LNHDA, CDR2 SQIVND (reference sequence). The CDR3 nucleotides read TGTGCCAGTAGTATCCAGGCGGCCGGGGAGCAGTACTTC. This translates into CASSIQAAGEQYF.

In its sample, this clonotype was seen once. V gene TRBV20-1 combines with J gene TRBJ2-5, with TRBD2 as a possible D gene (6 bases). The ends were cut back, 5 bases at V and 4 bases at J, with 14 bases in the middle. The germline V gene has CDR1 DFQATT and CDR2 SNEGSKA (reference sequence). The CDR3 totals 13 residues. The CDR3 sequence: CSAPNNGGETQYF. The CDR3 region has the DNA TGCAGTGCTCCGAACAACGGGGGAGAGACCCAGTACTTC.

The chain uses TRBV20-1 and TRBJ2-7, with 7 positions matching TRBD2. V dropped 1 base and J dropped 7; count of bases not matched to a gene: 13. The germline V gene encodes CDR1 DFQATT and CDR2 SNEGSKA (reference sequence). The CDR3 is 15 residues long. This CDR3 reads CSARGLAESYNEQYF. CDR3 DNA: TGCAGTGCTAGAGGACTAGCAGAGTCCTACAATGAGCAGTACTTC.

V and J are TRBV20-1 and TRBJ2-1, with D possibly called TRBD1 or TRBD2 (5 bases each). CDR1 and CDR2 from the germline V gene are DFQATT and SNEGSKA (reference sequence). The CDR3 is made up of 14 amino acids. V lost 6 bases to trimming and J lost 1 base, with 13 bases between them. The CDR3, as DNA: TGCAGTGCAACCACTAGGGGTTCCTACAATGAGCAGTTCTTC. Translation: CSATTRGSYNEQFF.

This clonotype was counted ten times or more. The J gene is TRBJ1-5, the V gene TRBV12-3 or TRBV12-4; maybe TRBD1 (5 bases). This CDR3 has 14 amino acids. Trimming took off 4 bases at V and 3 bases at J, with 10 bases between the two ends. CDR3 DNA: TGTGCCAGCAGTTCGGGACGGAACAATCAGCCCCAGCATTTT. Its protein is CASSSGRNNQPQHF.

DNA of the CDR3: TGTGCCAGCAGCTTAGGAGCGGGGGGGTACGGTGAGCAGTTCTTC. Translated: CASSLGAGGYGEQFF. The chain carries TRBV7-2 and TRBJ2-1; 10 nucleotides line up with TRBD2. Losses at the gene ends were 1 base for V and 9 bases for J; bases not matched to a gene: 6. The CDR3 covers 15 residues. In germline, CDR1 is SGHTA, CDR2 FQGNSA.

The chain recombines TRBV12-3 or TRBV12-4 with TRBJ1-2, with 9 positions matching TRBD1. With 5 bases clipped from V and 6 bases from J, the junction kept 10 bases outside the gene matches. The CDR3 has 15 residues. CDR3 in amino acids: CASSGHRGRWNGYTF. The CDR3 DNA sequence: TGTGCCAGCAGTGGACACAGGGGGCGTTGGAATGGCTACACCTTC.

This clonotype was seen a handful of times. The chain links TRBV4-1 to TRBJ2-1; TRBD2 matches 7 bases. Germline CDR1 MGHRA, CDR2 YSYEKL. V shed 1 base and J 7 bases; nucleotides not matched to a gene: 13. CDR3 size: 17 residues. CDR3 DNA: TGCGCCAGCAGCCAAGGTCTAAGGGGCGGGGGAGGGAATGAGCAGTTCTTC. Residues: CASSQGLRGGGGNEQFF.

The chain carries TRBV27 and TRBJ1-4, with D perhaps TRBD1 (5 bases). The CDR3 sequence is 15 residues long. Germline loops: CDR1 MNHEY, CDR2 SMNVEV (reference sequence). V lost 2 bases and J lost 3, with 10 bases in between. The CDR3 coding sequence is TGTGCCAGCAGTTTAGCCGGGGCGGCTAATGAAAAACTGTTTTTT. Translating it yields CASSLAGAANEKLFF.